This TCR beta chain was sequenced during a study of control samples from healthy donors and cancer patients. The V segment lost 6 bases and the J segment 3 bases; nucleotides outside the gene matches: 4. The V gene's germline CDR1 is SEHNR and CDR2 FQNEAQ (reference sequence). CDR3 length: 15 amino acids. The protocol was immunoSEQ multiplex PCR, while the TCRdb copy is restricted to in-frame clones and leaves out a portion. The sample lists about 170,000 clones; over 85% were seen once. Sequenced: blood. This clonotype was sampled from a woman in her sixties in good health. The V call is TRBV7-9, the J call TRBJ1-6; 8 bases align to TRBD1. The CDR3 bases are TGTGCCAGCAGGTCGACAGGGGACTATAATTCACCCCTCCACTTT. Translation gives CASRSTGDYNSPLHF.